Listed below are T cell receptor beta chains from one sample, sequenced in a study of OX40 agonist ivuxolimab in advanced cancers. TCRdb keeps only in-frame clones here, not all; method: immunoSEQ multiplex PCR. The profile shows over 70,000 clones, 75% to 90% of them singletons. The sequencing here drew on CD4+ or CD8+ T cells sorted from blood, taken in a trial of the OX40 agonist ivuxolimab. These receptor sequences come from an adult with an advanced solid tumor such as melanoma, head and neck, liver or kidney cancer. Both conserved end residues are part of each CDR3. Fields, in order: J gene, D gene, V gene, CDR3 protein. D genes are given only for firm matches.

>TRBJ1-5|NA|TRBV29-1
CSVELGINQPQHF
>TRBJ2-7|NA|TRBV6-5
CASSGQPGVQYF
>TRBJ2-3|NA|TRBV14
CASSQAGTKDTQYF
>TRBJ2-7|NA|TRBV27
CASSLGRDYEQYF
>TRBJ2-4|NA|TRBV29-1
CSVIGLTKNIQYF
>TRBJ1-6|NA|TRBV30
CAWSVGEGSPLHF
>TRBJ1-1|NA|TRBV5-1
CASSLVGEGTEAFF
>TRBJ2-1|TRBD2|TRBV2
CASSEGLAGVGEQFF
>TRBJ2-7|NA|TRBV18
CASSPETDYEQYF
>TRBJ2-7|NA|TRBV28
CAIGKTLYEQYF
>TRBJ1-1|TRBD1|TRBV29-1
CSVRGGLNTEAFF
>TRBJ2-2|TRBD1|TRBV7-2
CASSSPGDRATGELFF
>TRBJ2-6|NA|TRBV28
CASSPGRNPGANVLTF
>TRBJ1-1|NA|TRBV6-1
CASTTELNTEAFF
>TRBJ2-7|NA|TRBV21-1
CASSSTGQGVSYEQYF
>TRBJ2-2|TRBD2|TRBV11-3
CASSLGLGGPGELFF
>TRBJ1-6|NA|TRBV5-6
CASTGVGTLDNSPLHF
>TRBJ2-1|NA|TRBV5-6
CASSLIGLLEEDEQFF
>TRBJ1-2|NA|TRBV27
CASSLQGGSGYTF
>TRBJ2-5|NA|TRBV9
CASSGTIHVGETQYF
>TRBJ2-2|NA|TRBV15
CATSRVRGTGELFF
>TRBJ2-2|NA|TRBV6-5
CASKGPWENGELFF
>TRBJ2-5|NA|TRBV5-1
CASRLAASKETQYF
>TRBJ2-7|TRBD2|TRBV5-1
CASSSTGTSGSKYEQYF
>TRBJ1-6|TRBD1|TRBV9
CASSAQTGDNSPLHF
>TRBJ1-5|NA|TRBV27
CASSLQPYSNQPQHF
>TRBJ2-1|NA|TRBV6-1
CASSRNLGLVDEQFF
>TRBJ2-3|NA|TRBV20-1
CSARITDTQYF
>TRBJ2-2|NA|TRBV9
CASSVEAGYGDTGELFF
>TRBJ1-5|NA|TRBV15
CATSRVGANQPQHF
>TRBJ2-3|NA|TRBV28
CASSFGQGHTDTQYF
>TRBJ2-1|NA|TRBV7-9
CASSLGWGSEQFF
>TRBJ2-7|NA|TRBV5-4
CASSLGTATFYEQYF
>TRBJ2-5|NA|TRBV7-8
CASSFGGETQYF
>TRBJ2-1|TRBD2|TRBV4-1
CASTHRGTSGSYEFF
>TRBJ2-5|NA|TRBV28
CASSELYTQETQYF
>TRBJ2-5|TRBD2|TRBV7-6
CASSLILGGQETQYF
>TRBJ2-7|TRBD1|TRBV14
CASSHDRGDYEQYF
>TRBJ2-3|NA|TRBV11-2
CASSLDSRTDTQYF
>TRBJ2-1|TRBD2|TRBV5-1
CASSSIAGGVDEQFF
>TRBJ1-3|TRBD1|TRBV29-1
CSVEQGVSGNTIYF
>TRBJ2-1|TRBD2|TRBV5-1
CASSLDAGANEQFF
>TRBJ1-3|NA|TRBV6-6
CASSYSEGGGNTIYF